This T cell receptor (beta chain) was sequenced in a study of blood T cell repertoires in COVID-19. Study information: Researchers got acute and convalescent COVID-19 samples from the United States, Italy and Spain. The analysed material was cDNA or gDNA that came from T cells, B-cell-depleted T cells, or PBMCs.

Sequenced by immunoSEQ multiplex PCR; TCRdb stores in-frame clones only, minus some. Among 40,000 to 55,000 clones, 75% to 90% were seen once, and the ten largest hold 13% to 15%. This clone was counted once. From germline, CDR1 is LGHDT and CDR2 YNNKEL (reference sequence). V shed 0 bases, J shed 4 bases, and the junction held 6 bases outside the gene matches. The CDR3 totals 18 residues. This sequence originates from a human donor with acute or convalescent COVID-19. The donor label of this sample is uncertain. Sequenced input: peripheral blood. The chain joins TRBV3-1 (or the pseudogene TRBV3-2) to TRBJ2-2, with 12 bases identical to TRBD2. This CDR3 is CASSQDTASGRGTGELFF. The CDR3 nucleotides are TGTGCCAGCAGCCAAGATACAGCTAGCGGGAGGGGCACCGGGGAGCTGTTTTTT.